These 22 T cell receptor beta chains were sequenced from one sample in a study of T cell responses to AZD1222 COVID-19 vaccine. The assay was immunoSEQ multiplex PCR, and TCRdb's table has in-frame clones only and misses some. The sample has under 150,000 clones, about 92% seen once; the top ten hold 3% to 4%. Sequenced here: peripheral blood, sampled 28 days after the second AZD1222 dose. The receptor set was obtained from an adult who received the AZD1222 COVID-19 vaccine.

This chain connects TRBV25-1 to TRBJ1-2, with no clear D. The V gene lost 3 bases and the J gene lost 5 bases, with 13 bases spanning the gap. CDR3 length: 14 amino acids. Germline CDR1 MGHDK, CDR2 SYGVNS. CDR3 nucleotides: TGTGCCAGCAGTGATAGCCCGGCTGGGTATGGCTACACCTTC. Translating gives CASSDSPAGYGYTF.

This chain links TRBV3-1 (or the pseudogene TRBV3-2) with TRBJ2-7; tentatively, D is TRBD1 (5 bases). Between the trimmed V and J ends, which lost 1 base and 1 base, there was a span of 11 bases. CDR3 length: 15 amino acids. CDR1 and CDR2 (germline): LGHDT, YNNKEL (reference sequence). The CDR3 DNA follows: TGTGCCAGCAGCCAAGCGGCGAAGGGGTCCTACGAGCAGTACTTC. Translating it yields CASSQAAKGSYEQYF.

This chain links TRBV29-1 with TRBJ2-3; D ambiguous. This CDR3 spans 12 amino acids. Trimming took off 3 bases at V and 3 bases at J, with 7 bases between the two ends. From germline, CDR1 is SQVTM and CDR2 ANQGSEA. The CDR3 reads CSVDYGTDTQYF. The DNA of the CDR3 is TGCAGCGTTGATTATGGGACAGATACGCAGTATTTT.

The CDR3 bases are TGTGCCAGCGGTTACACAGATACGCAGTATTTT. It translates to CASGYTDTQYF. The chain employs TRBV27 and TRBJ2-3; D uncertain. Trimming stripped 8 bases from V and 2 bases from J, with 5 bases between. The germline gives CDR1 MNHEY, CDR2 SMNVEV (reference sequence). The CDR3 sequence is 11 residues long.

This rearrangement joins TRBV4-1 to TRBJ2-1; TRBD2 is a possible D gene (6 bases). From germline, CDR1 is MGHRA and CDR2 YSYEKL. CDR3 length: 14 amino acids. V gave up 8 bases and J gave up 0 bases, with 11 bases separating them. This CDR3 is CASGGKSSYNEQFF. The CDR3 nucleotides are TGCGCCAGCGGCGGGAAGAGCTCCTACAATGAGCAGTTCTTC.

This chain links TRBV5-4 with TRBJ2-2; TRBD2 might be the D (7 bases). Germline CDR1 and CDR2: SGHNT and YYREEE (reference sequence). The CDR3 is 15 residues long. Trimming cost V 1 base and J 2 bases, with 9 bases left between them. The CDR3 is CASSLPGGNTGELFF. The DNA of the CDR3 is TGTGCCAGCAGCTTGCCGGGGGGCAACACCGGGGAGCTGTTTTTT.

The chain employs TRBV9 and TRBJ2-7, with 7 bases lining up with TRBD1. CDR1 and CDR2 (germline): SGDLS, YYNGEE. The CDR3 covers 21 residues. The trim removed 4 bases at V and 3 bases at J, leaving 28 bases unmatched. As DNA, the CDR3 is TGTGCCAGCAGCCCCCCAGTTGAGGGGGCAGAACTCCCTTTTCCAGTCTACGAGCAGTACTTC. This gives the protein CASSPPVEGAELPFPVYEQYF.

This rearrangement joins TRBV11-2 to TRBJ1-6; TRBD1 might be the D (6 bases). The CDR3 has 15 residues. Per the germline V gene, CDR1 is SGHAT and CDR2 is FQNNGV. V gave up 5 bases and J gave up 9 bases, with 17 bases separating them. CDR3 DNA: TGTGCCAGCAGCCAATCGACAGGAGTCGGTTCACCCCTCCACTTT. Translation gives CASSQSTGVGSPLHF.

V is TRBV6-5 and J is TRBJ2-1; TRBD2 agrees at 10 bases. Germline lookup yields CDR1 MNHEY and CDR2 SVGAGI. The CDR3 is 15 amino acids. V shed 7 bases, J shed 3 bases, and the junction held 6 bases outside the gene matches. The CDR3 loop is CASNRASGSYNEQFF. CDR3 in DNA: TGTGCCAGCAATAGGGCTAGCGGGAGCTACAATGAGCAGTTCTTC.

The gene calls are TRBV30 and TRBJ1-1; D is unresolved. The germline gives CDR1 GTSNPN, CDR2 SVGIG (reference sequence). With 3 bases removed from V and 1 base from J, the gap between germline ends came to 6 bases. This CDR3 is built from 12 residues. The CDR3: CAWREGNTEAFF. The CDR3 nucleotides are TGTGCCTGGAGAGAGGGGAACACTGAAGCTTTCTTT.

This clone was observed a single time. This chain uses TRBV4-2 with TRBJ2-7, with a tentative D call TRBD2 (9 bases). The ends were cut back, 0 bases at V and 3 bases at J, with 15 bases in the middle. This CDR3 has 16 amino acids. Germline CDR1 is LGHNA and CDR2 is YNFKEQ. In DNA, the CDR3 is TGTGCCAGCAGCCAAGAGGCTAGCGGGACAGGCTACGAGCAGTACTTC. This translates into CASSQEASGTGYEQYF.

The CDR3 loop reads CASSYRDGSYGYTF. The CDR3 DNA sequence: TGTGCCAGCAGTTACCGCGACGGAAGCTATGGCTACACCTTC. The chain joins TRBV6-5 to TRBJ1-2, with D hard to call. Trimming stripped 2 bases from V and 4 bases from J, with 11 bases between. CDR3 size: 14 residues. From germline, CDR1 is MNHEY and CDR2 SVGAGI.

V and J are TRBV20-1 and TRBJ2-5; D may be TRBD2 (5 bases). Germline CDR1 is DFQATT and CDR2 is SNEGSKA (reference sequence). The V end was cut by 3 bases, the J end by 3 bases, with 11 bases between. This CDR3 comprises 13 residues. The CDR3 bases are TGCAGTGCTAGTACGGGATCGGAAGAGACCCAGTACTTC. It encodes CSASTGSEETQYF.

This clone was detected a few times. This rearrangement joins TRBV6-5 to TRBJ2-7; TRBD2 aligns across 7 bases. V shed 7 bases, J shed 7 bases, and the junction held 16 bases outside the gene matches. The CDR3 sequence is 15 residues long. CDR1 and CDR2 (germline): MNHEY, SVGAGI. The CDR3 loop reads CASTAAGPPGGEQYF. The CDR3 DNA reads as TGTGCCAGCACCGCAGCGGGACCTCCTGGCGGGGAGCAGTACTTC.

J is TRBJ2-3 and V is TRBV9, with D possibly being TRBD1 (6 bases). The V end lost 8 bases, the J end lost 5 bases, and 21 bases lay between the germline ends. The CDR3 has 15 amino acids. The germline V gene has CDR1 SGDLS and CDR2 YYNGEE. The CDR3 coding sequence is TGTGCCAGTCGACCGGGACACCGGATAGAAGATACGCAGTATTTT. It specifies CASRPGHRIEDTQYF. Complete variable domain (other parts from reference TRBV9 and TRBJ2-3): DSGVTQTPKHLITATGQRVTLRCSPRSGDLSVYWYQQSLDQGLQFLIQYYNGEERAKGNILERFSAQQFPDLHSELNLSSLELGDSALYFCASRPGHRIEDTQYFGPGTRLTVL.

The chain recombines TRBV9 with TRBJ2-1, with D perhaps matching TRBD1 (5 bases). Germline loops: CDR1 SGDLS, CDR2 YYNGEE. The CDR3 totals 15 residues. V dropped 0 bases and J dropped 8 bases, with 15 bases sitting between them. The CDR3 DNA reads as TGTGCCAGCAGCGTAGCAAACAGGCTAACAGATGAGCAGTTCTTC. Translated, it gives CASSVANRLTDEQFF.

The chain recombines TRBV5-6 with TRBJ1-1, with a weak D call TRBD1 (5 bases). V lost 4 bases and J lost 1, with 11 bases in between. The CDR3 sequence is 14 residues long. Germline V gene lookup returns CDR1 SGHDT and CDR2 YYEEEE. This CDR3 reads CASSPGFGNTEAFF. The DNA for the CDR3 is TGTGCCAGCAGCCCAGGGTTTGGGAACACTGAAGCTTTCTTT.

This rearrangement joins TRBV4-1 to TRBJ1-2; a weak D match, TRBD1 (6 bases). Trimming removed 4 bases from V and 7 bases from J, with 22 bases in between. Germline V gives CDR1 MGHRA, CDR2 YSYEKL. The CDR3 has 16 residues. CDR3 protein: CASSPIDTGGYGGYTF. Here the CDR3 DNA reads TGCGCCAGCAGCCCTATTGACACTGGGGGCTACGGTGGCTACACCTTC.

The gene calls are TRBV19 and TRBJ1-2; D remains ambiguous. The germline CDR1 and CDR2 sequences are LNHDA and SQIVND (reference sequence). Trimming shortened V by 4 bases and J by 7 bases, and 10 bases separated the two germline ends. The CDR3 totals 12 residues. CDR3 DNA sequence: TGTGCCAGTAGTACAGGACCCACTGGCTACACCTTC. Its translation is CASSTGPTGYTF.

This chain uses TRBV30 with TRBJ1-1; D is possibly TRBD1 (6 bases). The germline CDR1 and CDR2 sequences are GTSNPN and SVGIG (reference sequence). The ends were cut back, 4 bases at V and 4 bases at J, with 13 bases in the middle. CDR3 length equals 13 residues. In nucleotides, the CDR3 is TGTGCCTGGACTCAGGGGCCTGGCACTGAAGCTTTCTTT. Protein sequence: CAWTQGPGTEAFF.

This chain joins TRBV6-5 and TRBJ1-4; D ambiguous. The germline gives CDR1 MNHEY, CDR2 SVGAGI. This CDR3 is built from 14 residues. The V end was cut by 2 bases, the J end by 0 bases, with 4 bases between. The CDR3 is CASSYTSTNEKLFF. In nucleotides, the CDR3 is TGTGCCAGCAGTTACACTTCAACTAATGAAAAACTGTTTTTT.

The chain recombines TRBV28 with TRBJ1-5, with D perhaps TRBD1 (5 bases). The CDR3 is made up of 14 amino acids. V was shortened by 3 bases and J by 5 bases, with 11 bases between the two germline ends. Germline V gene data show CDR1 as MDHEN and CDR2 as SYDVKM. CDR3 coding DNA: TGTGCCAGCAGTTTCGCAGGGAACTATCAGCCCCAGCATTTT. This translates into CASSFAGNYQPQHF. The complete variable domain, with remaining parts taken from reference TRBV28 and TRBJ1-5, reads DVKVTQSSRYLVKRTGEKVFLECVQDMDHENMFWYRQDPGLGLRLIYFSYDVKMKEKGDIPEGYSVSREKKERFSLILESASTNQTSMYLCASSFAGNYQPQHFGDGTRLSIL.